This entry describes one TCR beta chain. This table comes from immunoSEQ multiplex PCR, and its TCRdb copy is limited to in-frame clones, with some not included. The sample consists of 300,000 to 350,000 clones, roughly 90% of them appearing once. The data were obtained in a study of blood T cell repertoires in COVID-19. In germline, CDR1 is MNHEY, CDR2 SMNVEV (reference sequence). The CDR3 covers 12 residues. Trimming pared 6 bases from V and 7 bases from J, leaving 12 bases between. Participants' reported clinical history set cohort assignment. Donors in Cohort 3 who had recovered were those with two negative PCRs, healthcare professional clearance, or resolution of their symptoms.

The sample was PBMCs or T cells enriched from blood (not recorded which). The clonotype originates from a woman in her late teens or twenties who had recovered from COVID-19. V is TRBV27 and J is TRBJ1-2; no clear D. CDR3 sequence (DNA): TGTGCCAGCAGGGGCGAAAGTATTGGCTACACCTTC. Translated, it gives CASRGESIGYTF.